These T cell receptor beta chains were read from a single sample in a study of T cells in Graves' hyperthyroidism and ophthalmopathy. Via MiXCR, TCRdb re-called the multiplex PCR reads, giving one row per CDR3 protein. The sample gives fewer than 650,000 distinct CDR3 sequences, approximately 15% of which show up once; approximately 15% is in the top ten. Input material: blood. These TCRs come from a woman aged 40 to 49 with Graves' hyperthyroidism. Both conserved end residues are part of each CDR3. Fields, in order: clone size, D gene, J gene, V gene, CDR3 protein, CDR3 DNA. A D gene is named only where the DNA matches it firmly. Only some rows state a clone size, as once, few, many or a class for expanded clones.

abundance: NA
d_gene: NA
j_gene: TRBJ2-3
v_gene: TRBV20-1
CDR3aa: CSAIPFGGSKVDTQYF
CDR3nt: TGCAGTGCTATCCCTTTTGGGGGGAGTAAAGTAGATACGCAGTATTTT

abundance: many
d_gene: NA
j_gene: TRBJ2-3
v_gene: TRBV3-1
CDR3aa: CASSQSSVPTDTQYF
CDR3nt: TGTGCCAGCAGCCAATCTAGCGTCCCCACAGATACGCAGTATTTT

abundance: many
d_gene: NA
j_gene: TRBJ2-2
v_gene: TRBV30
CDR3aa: CALLQENTGELFF
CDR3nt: TGTGCCTTACTACAGGAAAACACCGGGGAGCTGTTTTTT

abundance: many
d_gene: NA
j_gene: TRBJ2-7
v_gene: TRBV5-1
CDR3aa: CASSLLTGPVLSYEQYF
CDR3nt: TGCGCCAGCAGCTTGCTCACTGGACCTGTGCTTTCCTACGAGCAGTACTTC

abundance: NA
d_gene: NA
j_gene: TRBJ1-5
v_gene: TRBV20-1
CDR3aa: CSASPGGNSNQPQHF
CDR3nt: TGCAGTGCCAGCCCGGGGGGGAATAGCAATCAGCCCCAGCATTTT

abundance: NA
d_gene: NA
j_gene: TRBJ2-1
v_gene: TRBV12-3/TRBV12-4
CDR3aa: CASSLSGPRGEQFF
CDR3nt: TGTGCCAGCAGTTTAAGTGGCCCCCGAGGTGAGCAGTTCTTC

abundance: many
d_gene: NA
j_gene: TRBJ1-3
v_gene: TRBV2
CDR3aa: CASSEGQGVGNTIYF
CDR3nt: TGTGCCAGCAGTGAAGGGCAGGGAGTTGGAAACACCATATATTTT

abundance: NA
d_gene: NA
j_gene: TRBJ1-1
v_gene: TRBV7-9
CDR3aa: CASIDGSGAFF
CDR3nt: TGTGCCAGCATCGACGGGAGTGGAGCTTTCTTT

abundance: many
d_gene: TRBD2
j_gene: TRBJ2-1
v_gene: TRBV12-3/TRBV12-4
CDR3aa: CASRSKGLAGNEQFF
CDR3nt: TGTGCCAGCAGGTCGAAGGGACTAGCGGGCAATGAGCAGTTCTTC

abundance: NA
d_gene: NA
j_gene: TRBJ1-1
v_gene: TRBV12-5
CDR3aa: CASGSRERYTEAFF
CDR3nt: TGTGCTAGTGGTTCGAGAGAGAGGTACACTGAAGCTTTCTTT

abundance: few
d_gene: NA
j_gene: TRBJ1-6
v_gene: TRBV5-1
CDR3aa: CASSLEPGPISPLHF
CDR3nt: TGCGCCAGCAGCTTAGAACCGGGACCGATTTCACCCCTCCACTTT

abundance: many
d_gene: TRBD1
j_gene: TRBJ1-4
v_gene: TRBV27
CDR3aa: CASSLGQGLTNEKLFF
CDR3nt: TGTGCCAGCAGTTTGGGACAGGGGTTAACTAATGAAAAACTGTTTTTT

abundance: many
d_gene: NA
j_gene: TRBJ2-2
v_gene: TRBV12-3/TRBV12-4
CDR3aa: CASSFGRTSNTGELFF
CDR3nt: TGTGCCAGCAGTTTTGGTCGGACATCGAACACCGGGGAGCTGTTTTTT

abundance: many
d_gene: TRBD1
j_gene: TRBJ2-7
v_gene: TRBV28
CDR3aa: CASRSGTGRGSYEQYF
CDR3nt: TGTGCCAGCAGATCCGGGACAGGCCGGGGGTCTTACGAGCAGTACTTC

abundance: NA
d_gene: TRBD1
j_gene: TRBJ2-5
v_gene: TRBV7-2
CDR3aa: CASSRRQGDGYQETQYF
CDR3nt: TGTGCCAGCAGCCGGCGGCAGGGGGACGGGTACCAAGAGACCCAGTACTTC

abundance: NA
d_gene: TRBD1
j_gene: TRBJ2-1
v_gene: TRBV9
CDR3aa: CASSEGQGALGNEQFF
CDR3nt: TGTGCCAGCAGCGAGGGACAGGGGGCATTGGGGAATGAGCAGTTCTTC

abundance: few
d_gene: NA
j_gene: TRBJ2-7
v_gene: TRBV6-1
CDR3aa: CASRRTEPYEQYF
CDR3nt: TGTGCCAGCAGAAGGACAGAGCCCTACGAGCAGTACTTC

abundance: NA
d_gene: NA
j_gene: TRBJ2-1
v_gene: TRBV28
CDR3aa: CASSYPLTGPSLLGQFF
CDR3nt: TGTGCCAGCAGTTACCCCCTGACAGGCCCCTCGCTCCTTGGGCAGTTCTTC

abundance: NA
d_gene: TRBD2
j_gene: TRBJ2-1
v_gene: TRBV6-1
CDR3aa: CASSRLAGGTNEQFF
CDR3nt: TGTGCCAGCAGTAGGTTAGCGGGAGGGACCAATGAGCAGTTCTTC

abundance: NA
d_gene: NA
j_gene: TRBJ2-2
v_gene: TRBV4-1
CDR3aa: CASSQDIEASNTGELFF
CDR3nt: TGCGCCAGCAGCCAAGATATCGAGGCTTCGAACACCGGGGAGCTGTTTTTT

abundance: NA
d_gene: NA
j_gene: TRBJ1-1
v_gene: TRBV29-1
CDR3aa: CSVARNTEAFF
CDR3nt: TGCAGCGTTGCTAGGAACACTGAAGCTTTCTTT